Following are 15 T cell receptor beta chains from one sample sequenced in a study of shared clonotypes between healthy human individuals. Assay used: immunoSEQ multiplex PCR; TCRdb lists only in-frame clones, some missing. The data show about 500,000 clones, roughly four fifths seen once. The sequenced sample consisted of PBMCs. These TCRs come from a woman between 35 and 50 years old in good health. Some clones in this sample may be carry-over from other donors' samples.

The chain joins TRBV5-8 to TRBJ2-1; the match to TRBD2 covers 7 bases. Trimming removed 1 base from V and 8 bases from J; junction bases left unmatched: 6. The CDR3 spans 14 residues. Germline-derived CDR1 and CDR2 are SGHTS and YDEGEE. DNA for the CDR3: TGTGCCAGCAGCTTGCTTGGCGGGAGTGATGAGCAGTTCTTC. This sequence encodes CASSLLGGSDEQFF.

The CDR3 reads CASSYRGRDYGYTF. The CDR3 DNA is TGTGCCAGCAGTTACAGGGGGCGCGACTATGGCTACACCTTC. The chain uses TRBV28 and TRBJ1-2; TRBD1 matches 9 bases. Germline V gene sequence: CDR1 MDHEN, CDR2 SYDVKM. V lost 4 bases to trimming and J lost 3 bases; unmatched junction nucleotides: 3. CDR3 length: 14 residues.

This clone was detected a few times. This rearrangement joins TRBV11-2 to TRBJ1-1; D call uncertain. This CDR3 has 17 residues. The V and J ends lost 1 base and 0 bases respectively, with 15 bases between them. Germline CDR1 SGHAT, CDR2 FQNNGV. As DNA, the CDR3 is TGTGCCAGCAGCTTAGCCGGGTCCCTATACATGAACACTGAAGCTTTCTTT. Its translation: CASSLAGSLYMNTEAFF.

This chain uses TRBV13 with TRBJ2-5, with TRBD2 identical over 9 bases. The better agreement between TRBJ2-7 and the DNA end casts doubt on the J call. The CDR3 covers 15 residues. The germline V gene has CDR1 PRHDT and CDR2 FYEKMQ (reference sequence). This CDR3 reads CASSRPSGTTNEQYF. CDR3 bases: TGTGCCAGCAGCCGACCTAGCGGGACCACGAACGAGCAGTACTTC.

The rearrangement joins TRBV6-6 to TRBJ2-6; either TRBD1 or TRBD2 may fit D (5 bases each). Germline V gene sequence: CDR1 MNHNY, CDR2 SVGAGI (reference sequence). V was pared by 7 bases and J by 4 bases, with 14 bases between. CDR3 length: 15 residues. The CDR3 DNA reads TGTGCCAGCACCGTGGGGGTTGTGGGGGCCAACGTCCTGACTTTC. Its translation is CASTVGVVGANVLTF.

V is TRBV18 and J is TRBJ2-3; D call uncertain. V was trimmed by 6 bases and J by 6 bases, leaving 7 bases between them. The CDR3 is 11 residues long. Germline CDR1 and CDR2: KGHSH and LQKENI. CDR3 sequence reads: CASSAQDTQYF. In nucleotides, the CDR3 is TGTGCCAGCTCCGCGCAGGATACGCAGTATTTT.

This chain links TRBV4-2 with TRBJ1-1; D unresolved. CDR3 length equals 14 residues. The V and J ends lost 0 bases and 1 base respectively, with 6 bases between them. Germline assignment: CDR1 LGHNA and CDR2 YNFKEQ. The CDR3 reads CASSQDRSNTEAFF. CDR3 nucleotides: TGTGCCAGCAGCCAAGACAGGTCGAACACTGAAGCTTTCTTT.

The chain recombines TRBV28 with TRBJ1-3; D gene uncertain. This CDR3 has 12 amino acids. Germline V gene lookup returns CDR1 MDHEN and CDR2 SYDVKM. Trimming pared 9 bases from V and 0 bases from J, leaving 6 bases between. The CDR3 nucleotides read TGTGCCAGTGAAGGCTCTGGAAACACCATATATTTT. As protein: CASEGSGNTIYF. The variable domain in full, completed from reference TRBV28 and TRBJ1-3, reads DVKVTQSSRYLVKRTGEKVFLECVQDMDHENMFWYRQDPGLGLRLIYFSYDVKMKEKGDIPEGYSVSREKKERFSLILESASTNQTSMYLCASEGSGNTIYFGEGSWLTVV.

On this clone itself: This is likely an artifact of a read error, given a far larger clone one base away. It is likely a read error, because the conserved phenylalanine at the end of the CDR3 is missing. The rearrangement joins TRBV30 to TRBJ1-2; D remains ambiguous. The CDR3 loop spans 17 amino acids. The germline V and J ends were trimmed by 4 bases and 4 bases, with 25 bases remaining between them. The germline CDR1 and CDR2 sequences are GTSNPN and SVGIG (reference sequence). CDR3 in amino acids: CAWTFREYRLAGYGYTL. In DNA, the CDR3 is TGTGCCTGGACCTTTAGGGAGTACCGCCTCGCCGGCTATGGCTACACCCTC.

The chain recombines TRBV29-1 with TRBJ2-7; 7 nucleotides line up with TRBD1. CDR3 length: 15 residues. Germline trimming cut 5 bases from V and 3 bases from J; bases unmatched to any gene: 13. CDR1 SQVTM and CDR2 ANQGSEA come from the germline V gene. The chain's CDR3 is CSVRGGTESGYEQYF. In DNA form, the CDR3 reads TGCAGCGTTCGGGGTGGGACAGAAAGTGGCTACGAGCAGTACTTC.

This clone was recorded only once. This chain connects TRBV4-1 to TRBJ2-3, with D possibly TRBD2 on 5 matching bases. The CDR3 has 15 residues. V dropped 0 bases and J dropped 6 bases, with 13 bases sitting between them. Germline CDR1 is MGHRA and CDR2 is YSYEKL. The CDR3 region is CASSQDRLAADTQYF. The CDR3, as DNA: TGCGCCAGCAGCCAAGATAGGCTAGCAGCGGATACGCAGTATTTT.

This rearrangement joins TRBV5-4 to TRBJ2-1; TRBD2 matches 7 bases. CDR1 SGHNT and CDR2 YYREEE come from the germline V gene (reference sequence). The CDR3 contains 15 residues. V shed 7 bases and J 1 base; nucleotides not matched to a gene: 8. CDR3 in amino acids: CASLGEGGSYNEQFF. The DNA for the CDR3 is TGTGCCAGCTTGGGGGAGGGCGGTTCCTACAATGAGCAGTTCTTC.

This clone occurred a few times. CDR3 sequence reads: CASSLGQGANGYTF. CDR3 bases: TGTGCCAGCAGCTTGGGGCAGGGGGCGAATGGCTACACCTTC. This chain uses TRBV5-4 with TRBJ1-2, with 8 bases aligning to TRBD1. CDR3 length: 14 residues. CDR1 SGHNT and CDR2 YYREEE come from the germline V gene (reference sequence). V shed 0 bases and J 6 bases; nucleotides not matched to a gene: 4.

V is TRBV7-2 and J is TRBJ1-2; D is unresolved. With 5 bases removed from V and 6 bases from J, the gap between germline ends came to 10 bases. This CDR3 is 12 amino acids long. CDR1 is SGHTA, CDR2 FQGNSA, per germline. The chain's CDR3 is CASSLMADGYTF. CDR3 nucleotide sequence: TGTGCCAGCAGCCTCATGGCGGATGGCTACACCTTC.

The chain joins TRBV7-9 to TRBJ2-1, with 7 bases identical to TRBD1. CDR3 length: 13 amino acids. Germline V gives CDR1 SEHNR, CDR2 FQNEAQ (reference sequence). Unmatched junction bases numbered 6, after V lost 7 bases and J lost 6 bases. The CDR3 loop reads CASKWAGGNEQFF. The CDR3 DNA follows: TGTGCCAGCAAATGGGCAGGGGGCAATGAGCAGTTCTTC.